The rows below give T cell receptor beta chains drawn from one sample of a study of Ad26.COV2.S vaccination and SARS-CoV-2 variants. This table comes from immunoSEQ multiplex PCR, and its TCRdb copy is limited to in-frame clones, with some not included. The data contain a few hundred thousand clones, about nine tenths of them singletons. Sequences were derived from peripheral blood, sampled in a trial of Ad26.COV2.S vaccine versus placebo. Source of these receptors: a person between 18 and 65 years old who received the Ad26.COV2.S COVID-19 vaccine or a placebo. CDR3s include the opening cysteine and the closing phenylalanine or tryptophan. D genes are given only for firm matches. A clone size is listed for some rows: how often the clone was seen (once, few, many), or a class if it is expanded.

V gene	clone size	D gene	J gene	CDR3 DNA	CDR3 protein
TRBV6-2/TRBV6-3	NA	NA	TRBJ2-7	TGTGCCAGCAGCCGGGACTCAGCATCCTACGAGCAGTACTTC	CASSRDSASYEQYF
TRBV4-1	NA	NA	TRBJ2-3	TGCGCCAGCAGCCAATTTGAGCTATGGGACAATACGCAGTATTTT	CASSQFELWDNTQYF
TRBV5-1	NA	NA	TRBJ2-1	TGCGCCAGCAGCTCGGGTGCTCTATTGTCGGAGCAGTTCTTC	CASSSGALLSEQFF
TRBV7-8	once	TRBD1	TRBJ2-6	TGTGCCAGCAGCTTAGTGGACAGGGGTACCTCTGGGGCCAACGTCCTGACTTTC	CASSLVDRGTSGANVLTF
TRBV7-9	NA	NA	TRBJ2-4	TGTGCCAGCAGCCCGCTACGCGACCAAGCCAAAAACATTCAGTACTTC	CASSPLRDQAKNIQYF
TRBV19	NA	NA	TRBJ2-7	TGTGCCAGTAGTATGGGCCCGTCCTACGAGCAGTACTTC	CASSMGPSYEQYF
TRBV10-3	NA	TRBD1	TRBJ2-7	TGTGCCATCAGAGTACCCCGCGGGACAGGGGGCCAGCAGTACTTC	CAIRVPRGTGGQQYF
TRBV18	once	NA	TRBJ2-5	TGTGCCAGCTCACGCTCGCAGGGCGGGGAGACCCAGTACTTC	CASSRSQGGETQYF
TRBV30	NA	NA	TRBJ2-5	TGTGCCTGGAGTGTAGGCGACACCCAGACCCAGTACTTC	CAWSVGDTQTQYF
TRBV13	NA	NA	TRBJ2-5	TGTGCCAGCAGCCAACTAGAAAAAGAGACCCAGTACTTC	CASSQLEKETQYF
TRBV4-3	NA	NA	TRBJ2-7	TGCGCCAGCAGCTCCAGGGTATCCTACGAGCAGTACTTC	CASSSRVSYEQYF
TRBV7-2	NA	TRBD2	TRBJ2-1	TGTGCCAGCAGCATAGGACTAGCGGGAAGCAATGAGCAGTTCTTC	CASSIGLAGSNEQFF
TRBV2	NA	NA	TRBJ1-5	TGTGCCAGCAGTACCCGACAGATTAGCAATCAGCCCCAGCATTTT	CASSTRQISNQPQHF
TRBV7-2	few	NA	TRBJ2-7	TGTGCCAGCAGCGACAAGCCCTACGAGCAGTACTTC	CASSDKPYEQYF
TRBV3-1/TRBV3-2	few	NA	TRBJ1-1	TGTGCCAGCAGCCAAGCCGGGACTGAAGCTTTCTTT	CASSQAGTEAFF
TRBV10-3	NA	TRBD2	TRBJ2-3	TGTGCATTCGCGAGAGGGACTAGTAGCACAGATACGCAGTATTTT	CAFARGTSSTDTQYF
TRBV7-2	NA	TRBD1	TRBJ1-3	TGTGCCAGCAGCTTGACCGGGACAGCTGGAAACACCATATATTTT	CASSLTGTAGNTIYF
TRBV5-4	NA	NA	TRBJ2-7	TGTGCCAGCAGCTTTGGGGCCAAGGCCGACTACGAGCAGTACTTC	CASSFGAKADYEQYF
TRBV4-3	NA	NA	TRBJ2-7	TGCGCCAGCAGCCAAGATCGGCTCACAGCCGAATTGGGGCAGTACTTC	CASSQDRLTAELGQYF
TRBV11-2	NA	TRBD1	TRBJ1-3	TGTGCCAGCAGCTCTCAGGGGGCGCTTGGAAACACCATATATTTT	CASSSQGALGNTIYF
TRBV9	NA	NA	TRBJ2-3	TGTGCCAGCAGCGTACAGGGTCGCACAGATACGCAGTATTTT	CASSVQGRTDTQYF
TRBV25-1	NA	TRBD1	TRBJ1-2	TGTGCCAGCAGTGAGGGACAGAACTATGGCTACACCTTC	CASSEGQNYGYTF
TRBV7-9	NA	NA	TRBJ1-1	TGTGCCAGCAGCTTAGTAGGGAACGCTGCTGAAGCTTTCTTT	CASSLVGNAAEAFF
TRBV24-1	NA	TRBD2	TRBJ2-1	TGTGCCACCAGTGGCTTTAGCGGGGCTAGGGATGAGCAGTTCTTC	CATSGFSGARDEQFF
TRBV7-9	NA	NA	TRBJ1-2	TGTGCCAGCCGCCCCACGGGAGGGACCTATGGCTACACCTTC	CASRPTGGTYGYTF
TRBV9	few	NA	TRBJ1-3	TGTGCCAGCAGCCCAGGGACACTTTCCTCTGGAAACACCATATATTTT	CASSPGTLSSGNTIYF
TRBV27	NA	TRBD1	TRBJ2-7	TGTGCCAGCAGTTTTTGGACAGGGGATTACGAGCAGTACTTC	CASSFWTGDYEQYF
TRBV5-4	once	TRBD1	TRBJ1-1	TGTGCCAGCAACACCGGGACAGGGGGCGCGATCACTGAAGCTTTCTTT	CASNTGTGGAITEAFF